This T cell receptor beta chain was sequenced for a study of cytomegalovirus exposure and HLA in healthy donors. In this sample, this clone turned up once. The PCR used 60 Vbeta and 13 Jbeta primers. TCRdb's copy holds only in-frame clones and misses some; the assay was immunoSEQ multiplex PCR. The table lists under 200,000 clones, around 67% of them singletons, with around 4.5% in the top ten. Sequencing was done on a sample of PBMCs. This clonotype originated in a woman younger than 35 in good health and CMV-seropositive.

The CDR3 protein is CASSQPNPGQMNGYTF. Here the CDR3 DNA reads TGCGCCAGCAGCCAACCAAACCCGGGACAGATGAATGGCTACACCTTC. The chain is built from TRBV4-1 and TRBJ1-2; 7 nucleotides align to TRBD1. The CDR3 has 16 residues. The germline V gene encodes CDR1 MGHRA and CDR2 YSYEKL. Trimming at V came to 2 bases and at J to 6 bases, leaving 12 bases not matched to a gene.